The 26 T cell receptor beta chains presented below share a single source sample, sequenced in a study of neoadjuvant anti-PD-1 for oral cavity cancer. Method: immunoSEQ multiplex PCR; TCRdb's copy keeps in-frame clones and lacks some. The data hold more than 11,000 clones, with about 76% observed a single time. Time point denoted: after neoadjuvant nivolumab, at surgical resection. This specimen was PBMCs, taken after nivolumab (anti-PD-1) treatment. Receptor source: a person aged 35-79 years with oral cavity squamous cell carcinoma.

The chain recombines TRBV5-1 with TRBJ1-1; no reliable D call. This CDR3 region has 15 residues. Germline CDR1 is SGHRS and CDR2 is YFSETQ. V lost 0 bases to trimming and J lost 0 bases, with 9 bases between them. As DNA, the CDR3 is TGCGCCAGCAGCTTGGCCGGGGAGGTGAACACTGAAGCTTTCTTT. Translation: CASSLAGEVNTEAFF.

The sample holds a few counts of this clone. The rearrangement links TRBV29-1 to TRBJ1-2, with TRBD1 matching over 7 bases. This CDR3 contains 13 residues. CDR1 is SQVTM, CDR2 ANQGSEA, per germline. V gave up 5 bases and J gave up 2 bases; unmatched junction bases: 5. The CDR3, as DNA: TGCAGCGTTTCCTCGACAGGGAACTATGGCTACACCTTC. It is translated as CSVSSTGNYGYTF.

This rearrangement joins TRBV14 to TRBJ1-2, with 7 nucleotides matching TRBD1. Germline assignment: CDR1 SGHDN and CDR2 FVKESK. The junction had 10 bases not matched to a gene; V was cut back by 1 base and J by 5 bases. The CDR3 runs 16 residues. The CDR3 loop is CASSQAPQGQLYGYTF. As DNA, the CDR3 is TGTGCCAGCAGCCAAGCGCCCCAGGGACAGCTGTATGGCTACACCTTC.

The chain links TRBV5-1 to TRBJ2-5; 8 bases match TRBD1. Looked up from germline, CDR1 is SGHRS and CDR2 is YFSETQ. The V gene end was trimmed by 7 bases and the J gene end by 1 base; junction bases not matched to a gene: 9. This CDR3 has 15 amino acids. The CDR3 DNA reads TGCGCCAGCGGATCCAAGGGACAGGTCCAAGAGACCCAGTACTTC. As protein: CASGSKGQVQETQYF.

A few counts support this clone. The junction does not match germline at one end; this may be a read error. This sequence joins TRBV11-2 and TRBJ1-5, with unresolved D. In germline, CDR1 is SGHAT, CDR2 FQNNGV. There are 13 residues in the CDR3. CDR3 residues: CASSLASDQAQHF. The CDR3, as DNA: TGTGCCAGCAGCTTAGCATCGGATCAGGCCCAGCATTTT.

The chain employs TRBV11-2 and TRBJ2-1; D may be TRBD1 or TRBD2 (5 bases each). V lost 0 bases and J lost 5, with 11 bases in between. The germline V gene encodes CDR1 SGHAT and CDR2 FQNNGV. The CDR3 contains 15 residues. Here the CDR3 DNA reads TGTGCCAGCAGCTTAGAACCGGGGCGCAACAATGAGCAGTTCTTC. Translation gives CASSLEPGRNNEQFF.

This clone has more than one count but fewer than ten. The CDR3 loop reads CASSLAGPYGYTF. In nucleotides, the CDR3 is TGTGCCAGCAGCTTAGCGGGGCCATATGGCTACACCTTC. V is TRBV7-9 and J is TRBJ1-2; D perhaps matches TRBD1 (5 bases). V lost 0 bases, J lost 5 bases, and 7 bases lay in between. The CDR3 is 13 amino acids. Germline V gene sequence: CDR1 SEHNR, CDR2 FQNEAQ (reference sequence).

The CDR3, as DNA: TGTGCCAGTAGTGTTGGGACAGGGACCGGGGAGCTGTTTTTT. Residues: CASSVGTGTGELFF. V usage is TRBV19 and J usage is TRBJ2-2; 9 bases fit TRBD1. This CDR3 has 14 residues. V was clipped by 5 bases and J by 5 bases; unmatched bases: 3. Germline-derived CDR1 and CDR2 are LNHDA and SQIVND (reference sequence).

Written as DNA, the CDR3 is TGCAGCGTAGGGACAGAGGGCACTGAAGCTTTCTTT. Protein product: CSVGTEGTEAFF. The V and J genes are TRBV29-1 and TRBJ1-1; 7 nucleotides agree with TRBD1. The CDR3 sequence is 12 residues long. Germline V CDR1 and CDR2: SQVTM, ANQGSEA. V trimming: 6 bases; J trimming: 4 bases; junction bases outside the gene matches: 5.

In this sample, this clone turned up a few times. This chain links TRBV27 with TRBJ1-3, with D unclear. The ends were cut back, 5 bases at V and 0 bases at J, with 11 bases in the middle. This CDR3 spans 15 amino acids. Germline V lookup: CDR1 MNHEY, CDR2 SMNVEV (reference sequence). This CDR3 is CASSPQRISGNTIYF. In DNA form, the CDR3 reads TGTGCCAGCAGTCCACAGAGAATCTCTGGAAACACCATATATTTT.

The genes are TRBV6-5 and TRBJ1-4; no definite D call. Germline loops: CDR1 MNHEY, CDR2 SVGAGI. The CDR3 covers 13 residues. With 7 bases removed from V and 8 bases from J, the gap between germline ends came to 14 bases. In DNA form, the CDR3 reads TGTGCCAGCAAGATCGGGCGCGGAGAAAAACTGTTTTTT. Translated: CASKIGRGEKLFF.

As DNA, the CDR3 is TGCGCCAGCAGCTTGGCCGCCGGGACTAGCGCCTCCTACGAGCAGTACTTC. It yields the protein CASSLAAGTSASYEQYF. The chain is built from TRBV5-1 and TRBJ2-7; 10 bases fit TRBD2. The CDR3 length is 17 residues. CDR1 is SGHRS and CDR2 is YFSETQ in the germline V gene. The ends lost 0 bases at V and 0 bases at J; junction bases unmatched: 6.

The chain links TRBV6-1 to TRBJ2-7; D ambiguous. With 3 bases removed from V and 2 bases from J, the gap between germline ends came to 11 bases. The CDR3 runs to 14 residues. Germline-derived CDR1 and CDR2 are MNHNS and SASEGT. The CDR3 spells CASSDLQLTYEQYF. The CDR3 nucleotides read TGTGCCAGCAGTGATCTACAGCTGACCTACGAGCAGTACTTC.

The DNA for the CDR3 is TGTGCCTCGGGGCTAGCAAACACCGGGGAGCTGTTTTTT. Protein sequence: CASGLANTGELFF. The chain has TRBV10-3 and TRBJ2-2; possibly TRBD1 or TRBD2 for D (5 bases each). Germline V lookup: CDR1 ENHRY, CDR2 SYGVKD. V dropped 11 bases and J dropped 2 bases, with 12 bases sitting between them. CDR3 length: 13 amino acids.

The chain recombines TRBV25-1 with TRBJ2-5; maybe TRBD2 (6 bases). The V gene's germline CDR1 is MGHDK and CDR2 SYGVNS. The length of the CDR3 is 15 residues. Deletions cut 5 bases from V and 4 bases from J, with 17 bases between. The CDR3 reads CASSTSGTVRETQYF. The CDR3 DNA sequence: TGTGCCAGCAGTACGTCCGGGACTGTAAGAGAGACCCAGTACTTC.

This sequence joins TRBV6-5 and TRBJ2-6; no definite D call. CDR3 length equals 13 residues. Per germline, CDR1 MNHEY and CDR2 SVGAGI. Trimming cost V 7 bases and J 2 bases, with 6 bases left between them. CDR3 amino acids: CASTQPGANVLTF. DNA of the CDR3: TGTGCCAGCACCCAGCCTGGGGCCAACGTCCTGACTTTC.

The chain combines TRBV6-6 with TRBJ2-1; 15 bases agree with TRBD2. Germline assignment: CDR1 MNHNY and CDR2 SVGAGI (reference sequence). The CDR3 is made up of 15 amino acids. V was pared by 5 bases and J by 7 bases, with 3 bases of the junction left unmatched. Here the CDR3 DNA reads TGTGCCAGCAGTCGTGGACTAGCGGGAGGGAATGAGCAGTTCTTC. Its protein product is CASSRGLAGGNEQFF.

J is TRBJ1-2 and V is TRBV20-1, with D uncertain. The CDR3 has 11 amino acids. Germline CDR1 reads DFQATT; CDR2 reads SNEGSKA (reference sequence). V lost 7 bases to trimming and J lost 7 bases, with 13 bases between them. CDR3 in amino acids: CSERDQVGYTF. Here the CDR3 DNA reads TGCAGTGAGAGGGATCAAGTTGGCTACACCTTC.

V is TRBV7-2 and J is TRBJ2-2, with TRBD2 identical over 8 bases. Germline lookup yields CDR1 SGHTA and CDR2 FQGNSA. V was pared by 8 bases and J by 7 bases, with 15 bases of the junction left unmatched. The CDR3 is 16 amino acids. The CDR3 protein is CASRPAGRVFGGELFF. For the CDR3, the DNA is TGTGCCAGCCGCCCTGCCGGGAGGGTATTTGGCGGGGAGCTGTTTTTT. Drawing the rest from reference TRBV7-2 and TRBJ2-2, the complete variable domain is GAGVSQSPSNKVTEKGKDVELRCDPISGHTALYWYRQSLGQGLEFLIYFQGNSAPDKSGLPSDRFSAERTGGSVSTLTIQRTQQEDSAVYLCASRPAGRVFGGELFFGEGSRLTVL.

The rearrangement joins TRBV30 to TRBJ2-6, with TRBD1 matching 8 bases. From germline, CDR1 is GTSNPN and CDR2 SVGIG (reference sequence). The length of the CDR3 is 17 residues. Germline trimming cut 3 bases from V and 2 bases from J; bases unmatched to any gene: 9. CDR3 protein: CAWRASQGAAGANVLTF. The CDR3 coding sequence is TGTGCCTGGAGAGCCTCGCAGGGGGCGGCTGGGGCCAACGTCCTGACTTTC.

V is TRBV5-1 and J is TRBJ1-4, with D unclear. Germline V gene sequence: CDR1 SGHRS, CDR2 YFSETQ. CDR3 length equals 16 residues. Trimming took 0 bases from V and 0 from J, leaving 9 bases between them. The CDR3 loop is CASSLGSDATNEKLFF. For the CDR3, the DNA is TGCGCCAGCAGCTTGGGTTCGGATGCAACTAATGAAAAACTGTTTTTT.

The CDR3, as DNA: TGTGCCAGCAGCCGGAACCGGGATGGAAACACCATATATTTT. Protein: CASSRNRDGNTIYF. The V and J genes are TRBV7-9 and TRBJ1-3; no reliable D call. The germline V gene encodes CDR1 SEHNR and CDR2 FQNEAQ (reference sequence). Trimming left V 5 bases short and J 3 bases short, with 11 bases between. This CDR3 has 14 amino acids.

The chain has TRBV15 and TRBJ2-7; possibly TRBD1 or TRBD2 for D (5 bases each). Trimming removed 3 bases from V and 1 base from J, with 10 bases in between. The length of the CDR3 is 14 residues. Germline loops: CDR1 LNHNV, CDR2 YYDKDF (reference sequence). CDR3: CATSRGVESYEQYF. CDR3 in DNA: TGTGCCACCAGCAGGGGGGTTGAATCCTACGAGCAGTACTTC.

CDR3 region: CASSLQGAGTDTQYF. CDR3 coding DNA: TGCGCCAGCAGCTTACAGGGGGCGGGCACAGATACGCAGTATTTT. V usage is TRBV5-1 and J usage is TRBJ2-3; 9 bases match TRBD1. The CDR3 runs 15 residues. Germline-derived CDR1 and CDR2 are SGHRS and YFSETQ. J was trimmed by 1 base and V by 2 bases; bases with no gene match: 2. The complete variable domain, with remaining parts taken from reference TRBV5-1 and TRBJ2-3, reads KAGVTQTPRYLIKTRGQQVTLSCSPISGHRSVSWYQQTPGQGLQFLFEYFSETQRNKGNFPGRFSGRQFSNSRSEMNVSTLELGDSALYLCASSLQGAGTDTQYFGPGTRLTVL.

This chain connects TRBV11-2 to TRBJ1-5, with 8 bases lining up with TRBD1. Losses at the gene ends were 2 bases for V and 3 bases for J; bases not matched to a gene: 0. The CDR3 is 14 amino acids. Germline V lookup: CDR1 SGHAT, CDR2 FQNNGV. CDR3 sequence (DNA): TGTGCCAGCAGCTTACAGGGGGCCAATCAGCCCCAGCATTTT. Its translation: CASSLQGANQPQHF.

The chain carries TRBV20-1 and TRBJ1-4; D might be TRBD1 (5 bases). This CDR3 contains 11 residues. Germline V gene sequence: CDR1 DFQATT, CDR2 SNEGSKA (reference sequence). V was cut by 6 bases and J by 13 bases, with 15 bases left in between. The CDR3 DNA reads as TGCAGTGCCCCGGGCCGGGGGGGACTGTTTTTT. Its protein product is CSAPGRGGLFF.